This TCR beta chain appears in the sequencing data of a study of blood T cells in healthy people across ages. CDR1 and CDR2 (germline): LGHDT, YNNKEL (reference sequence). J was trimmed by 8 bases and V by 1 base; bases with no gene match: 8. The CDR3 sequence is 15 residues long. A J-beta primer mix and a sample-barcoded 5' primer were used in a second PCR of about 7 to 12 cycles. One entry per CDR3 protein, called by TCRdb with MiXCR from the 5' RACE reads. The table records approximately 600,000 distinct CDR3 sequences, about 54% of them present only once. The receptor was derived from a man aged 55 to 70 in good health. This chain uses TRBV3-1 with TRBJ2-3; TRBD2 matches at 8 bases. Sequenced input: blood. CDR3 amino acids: CASSQAPGGAGTQYF. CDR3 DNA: TGTGCCAGCAGCCAAGCCCCCGGGGGGGCCGGTACGCAGTATTTT.